This T cell receptor beta chain derives from a study of spatial heterogeneity in lung cancer. About the study: Detection consistently yielded more beta chains than alpha chains.

CDR1 and CDR2 from the germline V gene are SNHLY and FYNNEI. This CDR3 is built from 15 residues. V lost 8 bases and J 2 bases, leaving 16 bases between the germline ends. Time point reported: sample taken at primary tumor resection. From the 5' RACE reads, TCRdb called clonotypes with MiXCR, one entry per CDR3 protein. The sample records 43,000 or so distinct CDR3 sequences, 6.8% being singletons. The chain links TRBV2 to TRBJ1-5, with no clear D. This sample comprised PBMCs, obtained at surgery. This clonotype was obtained from a female donor with early-stage non-small cell lung cancer. CDR3 coding DNA: TGTGCCAGCGGCGAGGGCAGCAAGGGCAATCAGCCCCAGCATTTT. Translated, it gives CASGEGSKGNQPQHF.